A single T cell receptor (beta chain) is shown here with its context. These data come from a study of blood T cell repertoires in COVID-19. Study details: T cells, B-cell-depleted T cells, or PBMCs supplied cDNA or gDNA.

Libraries were prepared by immunoSEQ multiplex PCR; TCRdb keeps only in-frame clonotypes and omits some of them. Of 230,000 or so clones detected, approximately 84% appear once; the ten largest clones hold 1.9%. After removal of 8 bases from V and 0 bases from J, the junction contained 4 bases not matched to a gene. Germline V gives CDR1 LNHDA, CDR2 SQIVND (reference sequence). The CDR3 loop spans 14 amino acids. Sequencing was carried out using peripheral blood. This rearrangement joins TRBV19 to TRBJ1-1; 9 nucleotides align to TRBD1. The source is a man in his forties or fifties with active or convalescent COVID-19. The CDR3 protein is CASGGQGLNTEAFF. The CDR3 DNA follows: TGTGCCAGTGGGGGACAGGGCTTGAACACTGAAGCTTTCTTT.